A selection of T cell receptor beta chains follows, all from one sample in a study of Graves' ophthalmopathy and Graves' hyperthyroidism. TCRdb reanalysed the multiplex PCR reads using MiXCR and keeps one entry per CDR3 protein. Of about 620,000 distinct CDR3 sequences in the sample, 22% were seen once. The specimen sequenced was peripheral blood. The source of these receptors is a woman under 30 with stable Graves' hyperthyroidism. Some clones in this sample may be carry-over from other donors' samples. CDR3s include the opening cysteine and the closing phenylalanine or tryptophan. The order of the fields is clone size, J gene, V gene, D gene, CDR3 protein, CDR3 DNA. The D gene is left open where the match is weak. Clone size is given for some rows only: seen once, a few or many times, or a class if the clone is expanded.

>.|TRBJ2-5|TRBV6-5|.
CASSYSPRALTQYF
TGTGCCAGCAGTTACTCCCCGCGGGCTCTGACCCAGTACTTC
>many|TRBJ1-1|TRBV7-9|TRBD1
CASSQGQLNTEAFF
TGTGCCAGCAGCCAGGGACAGTTGAACACTGAAGCTTTCTTT
>few|TRBJ2-5|TRBV12-3/TRBV12-4|.
CASSLRGKSYF
TGTGCCAGCAGTTTAAGAGGAAAGTCGTACTTC
>many|TRBJ2-7|TRBV7-2|TRBD2
CASSPTTPGGEQYF
TGTGCCAGCAGCCCTACTACGCCCGGGGGGGAGCAGTACTTC
>.|TRBJ1-2|TRBV11-1|TRBD1
CASSLASGGAHGYTF
TGTGCCAGCAGCTTAGCCTCAGGGGGCGCACATGGCTACACCTTC
>.|TRBJ1-1|TRBV6-2/TRBV6-3|.
CASSDHSEQNTEAFF
TGTGCCAGCAGTGACCACAGCGAACAGAACACTGAAGCTTTCTTT
>many|TRBJ2-7|TRBV27|.
CASIGTQTPYEQYF
TGTGCCAGCATCGGGACTCAAACCCCCTACGAGCAGTACTTC
>many|TRBJ1-1|TRBV5-4|.
CASSAPGHLRSEAFF
TGTGCCAGCAGCGCGCCGGGACACCTTAGGTCTGAAGCTTTCTTT
>many|TRBJ1-5|TRBV7-2|.
CASSLVAVTGQPQHF
TGTGCCAGCAGCTTAGTGGCAGTGACGGGTCAGCCCCAGCATTTT
>.|TRBJ2-7|TRBV11-2|TRBD1
CASTPSGQELPYEQYF
TGTGCCAGCACACCTTCCGGACAGGAGCTCCCGTACGAGCAGTACTTC
>many|TRBJ1-5|TRBV7-2|.
CASSLTRDGQPQHF
TGTGCCAGCAGCCTGACCAGGGATGGCCAGCCCCAGCATTTT
>many|TRBJ1-2|TRBV27|.
CASSLQDYGDYTF
TGTGCCAGCAGTTTACAGGACTATGGCGACTACACCTTC
>many|TRBJ1-2|TRBV30|.
CAWSSTFNYGYTF
TGTGCCTGGAGTTCGACATTCAACTATGGCTACACCTTC
>many|TRBJ1-6|TRBV11-2|.
CASSLAPGTNSPLHF
TGTGCCAGCAGCTTAGCCCCCGGCACCAATTCACCCCTCCACTTT
>few|TRBJ2-7|TRBV2|.
CASRSETGPDEQYF
TGTGCCAGCAGGAGCGAGACAGGTCCAGACGAGCAGTACTTC
>many|TRBJ2-7|TRBV5-1|TRBD2
CASSHGSGGAGEQYF
TGCGCCAGCAGCCATGGTAGCGGGGGGGCCGGAGAGCAGTACTTC
>many|TRBJ1-1|TRBV27|.
CASSLLGTPNGITEAFF
TGTGCCAGCAGTTTATTGGGGACACCCAATGGCATAACTGAAGCTTTCTTT
>few|TRBJ1-1|TRBV7-9|.
CASSWGYSSEAFF
TGTGCCAGCAGCTGGGGGTACTCTTCTGAAGCTTTCTTT
>many|TRBJ2-7|TRBV7-3|TRBD1
CASSLTDRVWDEQYF
TGTGCCAGCAGCTTAACGGACAGGGTATGGGACGAGCAGTACTTC
>many|TRBJ1-6|TRBV2|.
CASSERAQLNSPLHF
TGTGCCAGCAGTGAGAGAGCACAACTCAATTCACCCCTCCACTTT
>.|TRBJ1-6|TRBV7-8|.
CASSLRNLGGSPLHF
TGTGCCAGCAGCTTACGCAACTTGGGGGGTTCACCCCTCCACTTT
>many|TRBJ2-5|TRBV3-1|TRBD2
CASSQAWTSDWETQYF
TGTGCCAGCAGCCAAGCTTGGACTAGCGATTGGGAGACCCAGTACTTC
>many|TRBJ2-7|TRBV7-6|.
CASSLGGGRSSYEQYF
TGTGCCAGCAGCTTAGGGGGGGGCAGGAGCTCCTACGAGCAGTACTTC
>many|TRBJ2-7|TRBV10-3|TRBD1
CAISERDSSYEQYF
TGTGCCATCAGTGAAAGGGACAGCTCCTACGAGCAGTACTTC
>.|TRBJ2-7|TRBV7-3|TRBD2
CASSPAGAGEQYF
TGTGCCAGCAGCCCAGCGGGAGCGGGAGAGCAGTACTTC
>.|TRBJ1-6|TRBV6-1|.
CASSEVALQNNSPLHF
TGTGCCAGCAGTGAAGTGGCACTCCAAAATAATTCACCCCTCCACTTT
>.|TRBJ2-5|TRBV20-1|TRBD2
CSASFSGIAETQYF
TGCAGTGCTAGCTTTAGCGGGATCGCAGAGACCCAGTACTTC
>.|TRBJ2-4|TRBV19|TRBD1
CASSSDRKNIQYF
TGTGCCAGTAGCTCGGACAGGAAAAACATTCAGTACTTC
>many|TRBJ1-1|TRBV20-1|.
CSAGGVTEAFF
TGCAGTGCTGGGGGGGTCACTGAAGCTTTCTTT
>many|TRBJ2-7|TRBV19|.
CASDRYEQYF
TGTGCCAGTGACCGCTACGAGCAGTACTTC
>.|TRBJ1-6|TRBV7-8|TRBD1
CASSLTYRGTSNSPLHF
TGTGCCAGCAGCCTAACCTACAGGGGCACGAGTAATTCACCCCTCCACTTT